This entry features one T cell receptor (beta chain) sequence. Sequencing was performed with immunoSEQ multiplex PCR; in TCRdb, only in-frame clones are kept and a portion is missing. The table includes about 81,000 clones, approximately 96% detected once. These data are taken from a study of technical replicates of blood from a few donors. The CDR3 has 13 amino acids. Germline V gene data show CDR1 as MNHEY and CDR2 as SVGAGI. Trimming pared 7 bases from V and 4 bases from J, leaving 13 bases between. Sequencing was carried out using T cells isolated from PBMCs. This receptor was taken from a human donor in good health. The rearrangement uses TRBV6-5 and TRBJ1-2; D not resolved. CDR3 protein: CASKQGRAYGYTF. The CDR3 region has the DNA TGTGCCAGCAAACAAGGGAGAGCCTATGGCTACACCTTC.